A selection of T cell receptor beta chains follows, all from one sample in a study of cytomegalovirus exposure and HLA in healthy donors. The assay was immunoSEQ multiplex PCR, and TCRdb's table has in-frame clones only and misses some. The sample holds 150,000 to 200,000 clones; 86% are singletons and the top ten take roughly 5.7%. Material for sequencing was PBMCs. All receptors derive from a woman aged 30 to 39 in good health and CMV-seronegative. The CDR3 runs from the conserved cysteine through the conserved F or W. The order of the fields is J gene, D gene, clone size, V gene, CDR3 protein, CDR3 DNA. A D gene is named only where the DNA matches it firmly. Size tells how often a clone was seen (once, few, many) or the class of an expanded clone, and some rows leave it out.

>TRBJ1-6|NA|NA|TRBV4-3
CASSHLPLEQANNSPLHF
TGCGCCAGCAGCCACCTTCCATTGGAACAGGCAAATAATTCACCCCTCCACTTT
>TRBJ1-5|NA|NA|TRBV11-2
CASSLVRVRDNSNQPQHF
TGTGCCAGCAGCTTAGTGCGGGTCCGTGATAATAGCAATCAGCCCCAGCATTTT
>TRBJ2-3|TRBD1|NA|TRBV5-1
CASSFNNDRDLLLDTQYF
TGCGCCAGCAGCTTTAACAATGACAGGGACCTTCTTCTAGATACGCAGTATTTT
>TRBJ2-3|NA|NA|TRBV6-5
CASSYDADTQYF
TGTGCCAGCAGCTATGATGCAGATACGCAGTATTTT
>TRBJ1-1|NA|few|TRBV5-1
CASSLGQRNTEAFF
TGCGCCAGCAGCTTGGGACAGCGGAACACTGAAGCTTTCTTT
>TRBJ1-1|NA|once|TRBV6-5
CASRWGGKAFF
TGTGCCAGCCGCTGGGGAGGGAAAGCTTTCTTT
>TRBJ1-3|TRBD1|once|TRBV28
CASSPANTGAGNTIYF
TGTGCCAGCAGTCCCGCTAACACAGGGGCTGGAAACACCATATATTTT
>TRBJ2-5|TRBD2|NA|TRBV7-2
CASSLAGTRGGQETQYF
TGTGCCAGCAGCTTAGCTGGGACTAGGGGGGGTCAAGAGACCCAGTACTTC
>TRBJ2-7|NA|NA|TRBV30
CAWSVVSLNEQYF
TGTGCCTGGAGTGTCGTGAGTCTGAACGAGCAGTACTTC
>TRBJ2-7|NA|NA|TRBV6-1
CASSEWYGGTGEQYF
TGTGCCAGCAGTGAATGGTATGGGGGAACGGGAGAGCAGTACTTC
>TRBJ2-3|NA|NA|TRBV7-9
CASSSVTDTQYF
TGTGCCAGCAGCTCCGTCACAGATACGCAGTATTTT
>TRBJ1-4|NA|NA|TRBV27
CASKYLGTEPTNEKLFF
TGTGCCAGCAAATATTTAGGGACGGAACCGACTAATGAAAAACTGTTTTTT
>TRBJ2-1|NA|NA|TRBV9
CASSEGTRITGDNEQFF
TGTGCCAGCAGCGAGGGGACCCGAATCACCGGGGACAATGAGCAGTTCTTC
>TRBJ1-1|TRBD1|NA|TRBV19
CASTPRTGRITEAFF
TGTGCCAGTACCCCAAGGACAGGCCGGATCACTGAAGCTTTCTTT
>TRBJ2-1|NA|NA|TRBV5-1
CASSFNPGNEQFF
TGCGCCAGCAGCTTTAACCCCGGGAATGAGCAGTTCTTC
>TRBJ1-2|NA|NA|TRBV27
CASSNYFGDYGYTF
TGTGCCAGCAGCAATTATTTTGGGGACTATGGCTACACCTTC
>TRBJ2-1|NA|NA|TRBV19
CATLRRGSYNEQFF
TGTGCCACCCTCCGGAGGGGCTCCTACAATGAGCAGTTCTTC
>TRBJ2-5|TRBD2|NA|TRBV5-1
CASSLGSGRETQYF
TGCGCCAGCAGCTTGGGTAGCGGGAGAGAGACCCAGTACTTC
>TRBJ2-7|TRBD2|NA|TRBV4-3
CASSQGGTSAGEQYF
TGCGCCAGCAGCCAAGGTGGGACTAGCGCTGGGGAGCAGTACTTC
>TRBJ2-1|TRBD2|once|TRBV6-5
CASSYLSGGMFEQFF
TGTGCCAGCAGTTACCTAAGCGGGGGGATGTTTGAGCAGTTCTTC
>TRBJ2-5|NA|NA|TRBV4-1
CASSQDREETQYF
TGCGCCAGCAGCCAAGACAGGGAAGAGACCCAGTACTTC
>TRBJ1-2|TRBD1|NA|TRBV7-9
CASSFSGTGTPGYGYTF
TGTGCCAGCAGCTTTTCCGGGACAGGAACGCCTGGCTATGGCTACACCTTC
>TRBJ2-7|NA|once|TRBV6-1
CASSDGPLSYEQYF
TGTGCCAGCAGTGACGGGCCCCTCTCCTACGAGCAGTACTTC
>TRBJ2-3|NA|NA|TRBV7-3
CASSPWGSGSTDTQYF
TGTGCCAGCAGCCCTTGGGGTAGCGGCTCCACAGATACGCAGTATTTT
>TRBJ1-1|TRBD1|NA|TRBV11-2
CASSIGTGGPSEAFF
TGTGCCAGCAGCATTGGGACAGGGGGCCCCTCTGAAGCTTTCTTT
>TRBJ1-1|TRBD1|NA|TRBV30
CAWNLGTGLNTEAFF
TGTGCCTGGAATCTGGGGACAGGTTTGAACACTGAAGCTTTCTTT
>TRBJ2-1|NA|NA|TRBV5-1
CASSLNSAEQFF
TGCGCCAGCAGCTTGAACTCGGCGGAGCAGTTCTTC
>TRBJ2-4|NA|NA|TRBV5-1
CASSLDSAKNIQYF
TGCGCCAGCAGCTTGGACAGTGCCAAAAACATTCAGTACTTC
>TRBJ2-1|TRBD2|NA|TRBV10-3
CAISRLAGGQSGEQFF
TGTGCCATCAGTCGACTAGCGGGGGGGCAAAGCGGTGAGCAGTTCTTC